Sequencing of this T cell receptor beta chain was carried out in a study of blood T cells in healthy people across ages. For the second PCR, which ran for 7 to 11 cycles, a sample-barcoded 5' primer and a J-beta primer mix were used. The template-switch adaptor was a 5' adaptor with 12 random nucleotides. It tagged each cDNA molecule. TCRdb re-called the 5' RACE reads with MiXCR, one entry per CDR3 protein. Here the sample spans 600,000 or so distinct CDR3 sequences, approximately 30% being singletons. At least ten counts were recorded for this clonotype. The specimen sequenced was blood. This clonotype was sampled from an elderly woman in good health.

CDR3 sequence (DNA): TGCAGCGTTGTCGCATTCAATGAGCAGTTCTTC. Its translation is CSVVAFNEQFF. The chain couples TRBV29-1 to TRBJ2-1, with D unclear. Trimming cost V 4 bases and J 6 bases, with 7 bases left between them. This CDR3 region has 11 residues. From germline, CDR1 is SQVTM and CDR2 ANQGSEA.